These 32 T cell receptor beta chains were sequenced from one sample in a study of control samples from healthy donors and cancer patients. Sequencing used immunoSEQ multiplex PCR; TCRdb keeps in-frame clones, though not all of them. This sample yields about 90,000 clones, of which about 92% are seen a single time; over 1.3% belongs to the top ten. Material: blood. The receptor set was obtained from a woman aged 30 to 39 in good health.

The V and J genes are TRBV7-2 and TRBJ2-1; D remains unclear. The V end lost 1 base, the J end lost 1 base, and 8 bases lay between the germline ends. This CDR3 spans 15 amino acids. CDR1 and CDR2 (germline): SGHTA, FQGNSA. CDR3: CASSLESQSYNEQFF. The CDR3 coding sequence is TGTGCCAGCAGCTTAGAATCGCAGTCCTACAATGAGCAGTTCTTC. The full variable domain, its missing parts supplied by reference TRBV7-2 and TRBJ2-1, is GAGVSQSPSNKVTEKGKDVELRCDPISGHTALYWYRQSLGQGLEFLIYFQGNSAPDKSGLPSDRFSAERTGGSVSTLTIQRTQQEDSAVYLCASSLESQSYNEQFFGPGTRLTVL.

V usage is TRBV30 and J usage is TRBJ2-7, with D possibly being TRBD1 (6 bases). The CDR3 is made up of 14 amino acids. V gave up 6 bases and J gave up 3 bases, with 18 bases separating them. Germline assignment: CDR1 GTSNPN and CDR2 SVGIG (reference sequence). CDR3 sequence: CACSGHRTFYEQYF. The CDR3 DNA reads TGTGCCTGTTCGGGACACCGAACATTCTACGAGCAGTACTTC. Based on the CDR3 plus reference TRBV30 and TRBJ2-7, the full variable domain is SQTIHQWPATLVQPVGSPLSLECTVEGTSNPNLYWYRQAAGRGLQLLFYSVGIGQISSEVPQNLSASRPQDRQFILSSKKLLLSDSGFYLCACSGHRTFYEQYFGPGTRLTVT.

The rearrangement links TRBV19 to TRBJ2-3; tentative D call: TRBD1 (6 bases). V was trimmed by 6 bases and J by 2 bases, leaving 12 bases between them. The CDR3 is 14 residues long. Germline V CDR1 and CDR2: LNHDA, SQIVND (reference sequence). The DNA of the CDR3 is TGTGCCAGTAGGGACAGAGCCAACACAGATACGCAGTATTTT. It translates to CASRDRANTDTQYF.

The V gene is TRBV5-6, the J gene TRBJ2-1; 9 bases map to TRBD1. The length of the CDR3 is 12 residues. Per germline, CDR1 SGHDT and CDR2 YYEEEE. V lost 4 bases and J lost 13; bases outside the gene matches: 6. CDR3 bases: TGTGCCAGCAGCGTGGACAGGGGCTTACAGTTCTTC. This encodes CASSVDRGLQFF. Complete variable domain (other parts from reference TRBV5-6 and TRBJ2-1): DAGVTQSPTHLIKTRGQQVTLRCSPKSGHDTVSWYQQALGQGPQFIFQYYEEEERQRGNFPDRFSGHQFPNYSSELNVNALLLGDSALYLCASSVDRGLQFFGPGTRLTVL.

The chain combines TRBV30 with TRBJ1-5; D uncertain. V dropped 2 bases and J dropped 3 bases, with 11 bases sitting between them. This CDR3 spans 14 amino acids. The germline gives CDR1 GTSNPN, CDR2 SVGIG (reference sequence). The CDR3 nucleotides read TGTGCCTGGAGTTTTGGACGGTACAATCAGCCCCAGCATTTT. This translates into CAWSFGRYNQPQHF.

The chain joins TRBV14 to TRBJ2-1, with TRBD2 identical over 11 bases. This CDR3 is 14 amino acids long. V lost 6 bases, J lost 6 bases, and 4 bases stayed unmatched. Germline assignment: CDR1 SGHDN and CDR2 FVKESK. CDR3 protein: CASSRLAGFNEQFF. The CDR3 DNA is TGTGCCAGCAGTCGACTAGCGGGATTCAATGAGCAGTTCTTC.

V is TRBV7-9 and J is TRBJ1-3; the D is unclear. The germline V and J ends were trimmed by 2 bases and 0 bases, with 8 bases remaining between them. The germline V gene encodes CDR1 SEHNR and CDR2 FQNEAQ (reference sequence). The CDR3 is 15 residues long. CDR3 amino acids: CASSLSSDSGNTIYF. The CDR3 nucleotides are TGTGCCAGCAGCTTATCATCAGACTCTGGAAACACCATATATTTT. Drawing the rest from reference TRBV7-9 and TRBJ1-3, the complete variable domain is DTGVSQNPRHKITKRGQNVTFRCDPISEHNRLYWYRQTLGQGPEFLTYFQNEAQLEKSRLLSDRFSAERPKGSFSTLEIQRTEQGDSAMYLCASSLSSDSGNTIYFGEGSWLTVV.

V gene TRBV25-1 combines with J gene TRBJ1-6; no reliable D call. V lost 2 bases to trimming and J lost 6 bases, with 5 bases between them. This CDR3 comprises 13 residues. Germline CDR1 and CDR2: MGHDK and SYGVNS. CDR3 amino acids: CASSERGNSPLHF. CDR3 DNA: TGTGCCAGCAGTGAACGGGGTAATTCACCCCTCCACTTT.

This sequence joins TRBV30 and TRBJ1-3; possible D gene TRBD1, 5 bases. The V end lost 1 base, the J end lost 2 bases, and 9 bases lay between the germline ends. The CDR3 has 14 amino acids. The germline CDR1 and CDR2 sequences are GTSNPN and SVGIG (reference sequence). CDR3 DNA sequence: TGTGCCTGGAGTGGTAGGGGAGCTGGAAACACCATATATTTT. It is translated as CAWSGRGAGNTIYF. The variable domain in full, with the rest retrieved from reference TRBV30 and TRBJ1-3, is SQTIHQWPATLVQPVGSPLSLECTVEGTSNPNLYWYRQAAGRGLQLLFYSVGIGQISSEVPQNLSASRPQDRQFILSSKKLLLSDSGFYLCAWSGRGAGNTIYFGEGSWLTVV.

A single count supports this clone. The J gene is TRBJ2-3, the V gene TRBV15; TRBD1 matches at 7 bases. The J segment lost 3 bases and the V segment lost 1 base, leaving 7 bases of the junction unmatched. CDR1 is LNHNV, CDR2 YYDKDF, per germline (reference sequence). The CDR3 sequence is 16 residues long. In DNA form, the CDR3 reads TGTGCCACCAGCAGAGCGGAGACAGGGTATACAGATACGCAGTATTTT. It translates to CATSRAETGYTDTQYF. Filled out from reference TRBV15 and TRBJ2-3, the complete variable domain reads DAMVIQNPRYQVTQFGKPVTLSCSQTLNHNVMYWYQQKSSQAPKLLFHYYDKDFNNEADTPDNFQSRRPNTSFCFLDIRSPGLGDTAMYLCATSRAETGYTDTQYFGPGTRLTVL.

The CDR3 DNA sequence: TGTGCCAGCAGTTTCAGGGGCCCCTATAATTCACCCCTCCACTTT. Translation gives CASSFRGPYNSPLHF. V is TRBV28 and J is TRBJ1-6; a possible D gene is TRBD1 (6 bases). Germline V gene data show CDR1 as MDHEN and CDR2 as SYDVKM. The ends were cut back, 3 bases at V and 2 bases at J, with 8 bases in the middle. The CDR3 sequence is 15 residues long.

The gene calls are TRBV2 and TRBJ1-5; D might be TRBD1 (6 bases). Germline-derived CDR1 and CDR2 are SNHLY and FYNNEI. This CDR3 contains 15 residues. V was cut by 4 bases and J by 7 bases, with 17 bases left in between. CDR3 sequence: CASSARAGAKQPQHF. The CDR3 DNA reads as TGTGCCAGCAGTGCCCGGGCAGGGGCGAAGCAGCCCCAGCATTTT.

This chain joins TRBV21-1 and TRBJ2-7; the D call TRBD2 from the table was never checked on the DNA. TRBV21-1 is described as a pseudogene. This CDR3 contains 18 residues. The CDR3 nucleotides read TGTGCCAGCAGCTGGGACAGGACTAGCGGGGTTCATTTCTACGAGCAGTACTTC. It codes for CASSWDRTSGVHFYEQYF.

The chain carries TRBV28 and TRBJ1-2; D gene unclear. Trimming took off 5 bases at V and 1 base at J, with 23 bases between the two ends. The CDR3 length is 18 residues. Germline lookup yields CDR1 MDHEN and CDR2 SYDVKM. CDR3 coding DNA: TGTGCCAGCAGTCCGCCCAAAATCAAGAAAACAATTAACTATGGCTACACCTTC. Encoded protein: CASSPPKIKKTINYGYTF.

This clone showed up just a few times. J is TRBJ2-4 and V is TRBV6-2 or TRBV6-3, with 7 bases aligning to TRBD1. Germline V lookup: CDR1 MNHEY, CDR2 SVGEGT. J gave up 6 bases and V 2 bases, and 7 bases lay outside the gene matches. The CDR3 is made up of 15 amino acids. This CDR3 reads CASSYDEGAGNIQYF. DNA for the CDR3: TGTGCCAGCAGTTACGACGAGGGGGCGGGAAACATTCAGTACTTC.

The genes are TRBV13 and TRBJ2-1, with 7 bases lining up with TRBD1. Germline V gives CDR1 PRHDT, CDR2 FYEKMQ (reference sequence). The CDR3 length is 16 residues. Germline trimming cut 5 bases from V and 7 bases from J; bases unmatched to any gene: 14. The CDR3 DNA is TGTGCCAGCAGCCACCACCAGAAGACAGGGTGGAATGAGCAGTTCTTC. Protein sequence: CASSHHQKTGWNEQFF.

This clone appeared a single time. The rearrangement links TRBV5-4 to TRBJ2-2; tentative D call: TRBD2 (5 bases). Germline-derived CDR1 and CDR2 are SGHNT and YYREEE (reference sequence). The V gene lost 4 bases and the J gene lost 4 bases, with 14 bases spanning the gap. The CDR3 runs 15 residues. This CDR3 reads CASSDRTWSTGELFF. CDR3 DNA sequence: TGTGCCAGCAGCGACCGGACTTGGAGCACCGGGGAGCTGTTTTTT.

CDR3 coding DNA: TGTGCCAGCAGTGAAGGACTAGCGGGAGCCGGGGAGCTGTTTTTT. It codes for CASSEGLAGAGELFF. This chain uses TRBV6-1 with TRBJ2-2, with 12 bases aligning to TRBD2. CDR1 is MNHNS and CDR2 is SASEGT in the germline V gene. The length of the CDR3 is 15 residues. After removal of 1 base from V and 6 bases from J, the junction contained 0 bases not matched to a gene.

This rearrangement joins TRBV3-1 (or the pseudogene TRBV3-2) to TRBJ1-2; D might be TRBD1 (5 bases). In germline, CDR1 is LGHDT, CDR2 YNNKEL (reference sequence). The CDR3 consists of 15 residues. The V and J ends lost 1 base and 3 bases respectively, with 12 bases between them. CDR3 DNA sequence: TGTGCCAGCAGCCAAGGGTGGGGAGGGGACTATGGCTACACCTTC. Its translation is CASSQGWGGDYGYTF.

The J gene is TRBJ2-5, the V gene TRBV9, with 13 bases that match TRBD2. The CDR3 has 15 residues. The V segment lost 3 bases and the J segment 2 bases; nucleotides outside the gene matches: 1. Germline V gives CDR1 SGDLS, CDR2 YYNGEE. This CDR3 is CASSAGLAGQETQYF. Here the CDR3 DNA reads TGTGCCAGCAGCGCGGGACTAGCGGGGCAAGAGACCCAGTACTTC.

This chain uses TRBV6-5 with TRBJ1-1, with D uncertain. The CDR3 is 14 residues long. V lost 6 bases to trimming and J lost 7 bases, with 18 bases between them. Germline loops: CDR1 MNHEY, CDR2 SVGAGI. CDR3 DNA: TGTGCCAGCAGCCCCTACAAGGGCCGGGATGAAGCTTTCTTT. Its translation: CASSPYKGRDEAFF.

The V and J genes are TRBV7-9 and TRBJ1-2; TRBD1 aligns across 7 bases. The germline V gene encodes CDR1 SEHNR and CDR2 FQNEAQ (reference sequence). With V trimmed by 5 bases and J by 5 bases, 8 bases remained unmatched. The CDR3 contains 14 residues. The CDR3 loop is CASSAPGGYYGYTF. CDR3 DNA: TGTGCCAGCAGCGCTCCAGGGGGGTATTATGGCTACACCTTC.

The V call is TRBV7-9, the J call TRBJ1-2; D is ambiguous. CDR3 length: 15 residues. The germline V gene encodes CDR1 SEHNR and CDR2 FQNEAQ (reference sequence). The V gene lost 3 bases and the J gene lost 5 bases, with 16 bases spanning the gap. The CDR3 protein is CASSFEMPGRYGYTF. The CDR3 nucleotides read TGTGCCAGCAGCTTTGAGATGCCAGGAAGGTATGGCTACACCTTC.

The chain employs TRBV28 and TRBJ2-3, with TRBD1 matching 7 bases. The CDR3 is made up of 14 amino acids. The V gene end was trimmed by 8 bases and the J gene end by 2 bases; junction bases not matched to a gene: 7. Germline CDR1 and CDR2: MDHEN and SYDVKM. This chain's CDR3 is CASATQGPTDTQYF. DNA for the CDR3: TGTGCCAGCGCTACACAGGGGCCCACAGATACGCAGTATTTT.

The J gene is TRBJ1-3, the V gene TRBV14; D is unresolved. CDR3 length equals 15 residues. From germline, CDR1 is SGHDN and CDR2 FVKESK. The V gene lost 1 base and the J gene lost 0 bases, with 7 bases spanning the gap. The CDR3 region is CASSQGPSSGNTIYF. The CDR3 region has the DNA TGTGCCAGCAGCCAAGGACCGAGCTCTGGAAACACCATATATTTT.

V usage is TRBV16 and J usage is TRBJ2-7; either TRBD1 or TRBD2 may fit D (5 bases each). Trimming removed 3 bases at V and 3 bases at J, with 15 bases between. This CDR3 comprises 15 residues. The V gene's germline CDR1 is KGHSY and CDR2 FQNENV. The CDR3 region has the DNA TGTGCCAGCAGCCAGATAGGGACGTCAGGCTACGAGCAGTACTTC. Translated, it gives CASSQIGTSGYEQYF.

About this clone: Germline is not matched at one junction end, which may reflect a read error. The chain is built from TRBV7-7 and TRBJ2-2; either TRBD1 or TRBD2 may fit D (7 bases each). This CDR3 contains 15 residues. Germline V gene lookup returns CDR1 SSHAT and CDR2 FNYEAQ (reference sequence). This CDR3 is CASSPDREGTGELFF. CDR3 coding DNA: TGTGCTAGCAGTCCCGACAGGGAGGGCACCGGGGAGCTGTTTTTT.

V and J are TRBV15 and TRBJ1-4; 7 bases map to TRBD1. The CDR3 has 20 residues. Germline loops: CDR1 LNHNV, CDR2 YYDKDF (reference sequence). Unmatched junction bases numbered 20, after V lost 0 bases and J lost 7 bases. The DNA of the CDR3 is TGTGCCACCAGCAGAGATCCAAGAGGCCGGGGGATTGGGACAGCTGAAAAACTGTTTTTT. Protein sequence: CATSRDPRGRGIGTAEKLFF.

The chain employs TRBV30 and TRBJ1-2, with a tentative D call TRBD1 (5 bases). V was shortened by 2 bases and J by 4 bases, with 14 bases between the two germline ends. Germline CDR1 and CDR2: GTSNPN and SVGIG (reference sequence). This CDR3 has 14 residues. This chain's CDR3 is CAWSRDQGFYGYTF. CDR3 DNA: TGTGCCTGGAGTCGGGACCAAGGCTTCTATGGCTACACCTTC.

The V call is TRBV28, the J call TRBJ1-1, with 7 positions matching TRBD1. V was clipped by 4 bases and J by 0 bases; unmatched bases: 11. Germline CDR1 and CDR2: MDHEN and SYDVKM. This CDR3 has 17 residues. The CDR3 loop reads CASSSLQGPWMNTEAFF. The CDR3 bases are TGTGCCAGCAGTTCACTACAGGGGCCCTGGATGAACACTGAAGCTTTCTTT.

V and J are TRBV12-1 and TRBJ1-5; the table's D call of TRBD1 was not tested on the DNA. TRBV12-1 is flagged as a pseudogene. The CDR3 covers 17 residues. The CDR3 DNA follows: TGTGCCAGCAGCTTTAGGTCAGGCCAAAATAGCAATCAGCCCCAGCATTTT. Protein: CASSFRSGQNSNQPQHF.

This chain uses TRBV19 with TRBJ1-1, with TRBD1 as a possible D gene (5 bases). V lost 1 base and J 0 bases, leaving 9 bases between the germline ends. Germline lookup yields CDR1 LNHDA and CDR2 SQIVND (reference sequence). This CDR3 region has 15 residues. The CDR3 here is CASSIAPGLNTEAFF. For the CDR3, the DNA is TGTGCCAGTAGTATAGCCCCAGGGCTGAACACTGAAGCTTTCTTT.